The 12 T cell receptor beta chains reported below all come from one sample, sequenced in a study of cytomegalovirus exposure and HLA in healthy donors. The PCR used 60 Vbeta and 13 Jbeta primers. The assay was immunoSEQ multiplex PCR, and TCRdb's table has in-frame clones only and misses some. The table records tens of thousands of clones, roughly 79% of them present only once. Sequenced sample: PBMCs. These receptor sequences come from a man aged 50-60 years in good health and CMV-seronegative.

The rearrangement joins TRBV18 to TRBJ2-7; 9 bases agree with TRBD2. The V gene's germline CDR1 is KGHSH and CDR2 LQKENI. The trim removed 1 base at V and 9 bases at J, leaving 13 bases unmatched. The CDR3 spans 16 residues. DNA of the CDR3: TGTGCCAGCTCACCACAGGAGCGGGGGGTATTCGAGGGGCAGTACTTC. It translates to CASSPQERGVFEGQYF.

The V gene is TRBV5-4, the J gene TRBJ2-3; 13 positions agree with TRBD2. The CDR3 is 17 residues long. The V segment lost 2 bases and the J segment 0 bases; nucleotides outside the gene matches: 3. CDR1 is SGHNT, CDR2 YYREEE, per germline (reference sequence). The CDR3: CASSFPGLAGSTDTQYF. The CDR3 DNA is TGTGCCAGCAGCTTTCCGGGACTAGCGGGGAGCACAGATACGCAGTATTTT.

The gene calls are TRBV19 and TRBJ2-7; TRBD2 matches 7 bases. The CDR3 has 14 residues. V was pared by 6 bases and J by 2 bases, with 7 bases of the junction left unmatched. Germline CDR1 is LNHDA and CDR2 is SQIVND (reference sequence). In DNA form, the CDR3 reads TGTGCCAGTAGCCAAATTAGCGGGCCCTACGAGCAGTACTTC. Protein: CASSQISGPYEQYF. Looking up the rest from reference TRBV19 and TRBJ2-7 gives the full variable domain: DGGITQSPKYLFRKEGQNVTLSCEQNLNHDAMYWYRQDPGQGLRLIYYSQIVNDFQKGDIAEGYSVSREKKESFPLTVTSAQKNPTAFYLCASSQISGPYEQYFGPGTRLTVT.

The chain uses TRBV10-3 and TRBJ1-5; D is possibly TRBD1 (6 bases). The germline CDR1 and CDR2 sequences are ENHRY and SYGVKD. Trimming shortened V by 5 bases and J by 1 base, and 9 bases separated the two germline ends. The length of the CDR3 is 14 residues. Here the CDR3 DNA reads TGTGCCATCAGTCGGGACACCAGCAATCAGCCCCAGCATTTT. It yields the protein CAISRDTSNQPQHF.

The gene calls are TRBV30 and TRBJ2-6; TRBD2 might be the D (5 bases). Germline lookup yields CDR1 GTSNPN and CDR2 SVGIG (reference sequence). The CDR3 covers 20 residues. The germline V and J ends were trimmed by 4 bases and 0 bases, with 25 bases remaining between them. The CDR3 coding sequence is TGTGCCTGGATTCAAACGGGGTCTGTTTACGAACTCTCTGGGGCCAACGTCCTGACTTTC. This translates into CAWIQTGSVYELSGANVLTF.

This chain links TRBV19 with TRBJ1-1, with D hard to call. The germline V gene encodes CDR1 LNHDA and CDR2 SQIVND (reference sequence). V lost 6 bases to trimming and J lost 5 bases, with 10 bases between them. The CDR3 totals 12 residues. CDR3 bases: TGTGCCAGTAGGCTGGGAGAAACTGAAGCTTTCTTT. Translated, it gives CASRLGETEAFF.

The gene calls are TRBV5-1 and TRBJ2-1; D might be TRBD2 (6 bases). Germline CDR1 is SGHRS and CDR2 is YFSETQ. The CDR3 length is 14 residues. V was pared by 4 bases and J by 4 bases, with 12 bases between. CDR3 DNA: TGCGCCAGCAGCAAGGAGAGCGGGTACAATGAGCAGTTCTTC. Amino acids: CASSKESGYNEQFF.

The genes are TRBV7-9 and TRBJ1-1; no reliable D call. Germline values: CDR1 SEHNR, CDR2 FQNEAQ (reference sequence). Trimming cost V 3 bases and J 4 bases, with 15 bases left between them. The CDR3 covers 15 residues. The CDR3 is CASSLGNGIGTEAFF. DNA of the CDR3: TGTGCCAGCAGCTTGGGAAACGGGATTGGCACTGAAGCTTTCTTT.

The chain is built from TRBV5-8 and TRBJ2-1, with a possible D match to TRBD2 (6 bases). Looked up from germline, CDR1 is SGHTS and CDR2 is YDEGEE. V shed 3 bases and J shed 6 bases, with 19 bases lying between them. CDR3 length equals 16 residues. The CDR3 protein is CASSSNPSVWGNEQFF. DNA of the CDR3: TGTGCCAGCAGCTCGAACCCTAGCGTTTGGGGCAATGAGCAGTTCTTC.

The J gene is TRBJ1-4, the V gene TRBV2, with no clear D. Trimming shortened V by 8 bases and J by 5 bases, and 15 bases separated the two germline ends. Per the germline V gene, CDR1 is SNHLY and CDR2 is FYNNEI. The CDR3 extends over 14 amino acids. CDR3 in DNA: TGTGCCAGCGTCGAAGGAGTCTTCAATGAAAAACTGTTTTTT. Protein sequence: CASVEGVFNEKLFF. Drawing the rest from reference TRBV2 and TRBJ1-4, the complete variable domain is EPEVTQTPSHQVTQMGQEVILRCVPISNHLYFYWYRQILGQKVEFLVSFYNNEISEKSEIFDDQFSVERPDGSNFTLKIRSTKLEDSAMYFCASVEGVFNEKLFFGSGTQLSVL.

This sequence joins TRBV28 and TRBJ1-1; 7 positions agree with TRBD1. This CDR3 has 15 residues. Germline V CDR1 and CDR2: MDHEN, SYDVKM. V was pared by 6 bases and J by 2 bases, with 9 bases of the junction left unmatched. The chain's CDR3 is CASSAHRQGNTEAFF. For the CDR3, the DNA is TGTGCCAGCAGCGCGCATCGACAGGGAAACACTGAAGCTTTCTTT.

The chain has TRBV7-6 and TRBJ2-3; 8 bases are a match to TRBD2. V trimming: 4 bases; J trimming: 0 bases; junction bases outside the gene matches: 0. In germline, CDR1 is SGHVS, CDR2 FNYEAQ. This CDR3 is 14 amino acids long. CDR3 protein: CASSSSGSTDTQYF. The DNA of the CDR3 is TGTGCCAGCAGCTCTAGCGGGAGCACAGATACGCAGTATTTT. Full variable domain (rest looked up from reference TRBV7-6 and TRBJ2-3): GAGVSQSPRYKVTKRGQDVALRCDPISGHVSLYWYRQALGQGPEFLTYFNYEAQQDKSGLPNDRFSAERPEGSISTLTIQRTEQRDSAMYRCASSSSGSTDTQYFGPGTRLTVL.